The clone carrying this T cell receptor beta chain has a handful of counts. No antigen is known for it. The junction and the germline gene differ at one end; a read error may be behind it. The source of the sample is a study of T cells in Graves' hyperthyroidism and ophthalmopathy. CDR1 is SEHNR and CDR2 is FQNEAQ in the germline V gene (reference sequence). This CDR3 region has 18 residues. Points from the study as a whole: A 13 V-J signature model discriminated ophthalmopathy versus stable hyperthyroidism.

Regions amplified from RNA transcripts were the TCR beta CDR3 regions. The HTBI primer set was used in a first-round RT-PCR of the TCR CDR3. Via MiXCR, TCRdb re-called the multiplex PCR reads, giving one row per CDR3 protein. In the table there are about 500,000 distinct CDR3 sequences, over 15% of which are singletons. Source material: blood. V is TRBV7-9 and J is TRBJ2-3; TRBD2 aligns across 16 bases. The sequence was collected from a woman younger than 35 with Graves' hyperthyroidism. Here the CDR3 DNA reads TGCGCCAGCAGCCAACCGGGACTAGCGGGAGGGCCGACAGATACGCAGTATTTT. Protein product: CASSQPGLAGGPTDTQYF.